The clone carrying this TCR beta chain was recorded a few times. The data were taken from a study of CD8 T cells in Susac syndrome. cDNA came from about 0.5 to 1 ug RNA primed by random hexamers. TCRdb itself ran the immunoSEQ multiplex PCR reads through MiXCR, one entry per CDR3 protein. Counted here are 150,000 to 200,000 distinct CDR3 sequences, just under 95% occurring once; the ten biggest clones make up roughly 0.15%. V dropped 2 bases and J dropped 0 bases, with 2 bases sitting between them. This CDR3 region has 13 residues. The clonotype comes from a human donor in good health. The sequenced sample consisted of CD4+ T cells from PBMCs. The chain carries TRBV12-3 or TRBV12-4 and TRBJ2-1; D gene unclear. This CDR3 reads CASSLSSYNEQFF. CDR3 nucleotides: TGTGCCAGCAGTTTAAGCTCCTACAATGAGCAGTTCTTC.